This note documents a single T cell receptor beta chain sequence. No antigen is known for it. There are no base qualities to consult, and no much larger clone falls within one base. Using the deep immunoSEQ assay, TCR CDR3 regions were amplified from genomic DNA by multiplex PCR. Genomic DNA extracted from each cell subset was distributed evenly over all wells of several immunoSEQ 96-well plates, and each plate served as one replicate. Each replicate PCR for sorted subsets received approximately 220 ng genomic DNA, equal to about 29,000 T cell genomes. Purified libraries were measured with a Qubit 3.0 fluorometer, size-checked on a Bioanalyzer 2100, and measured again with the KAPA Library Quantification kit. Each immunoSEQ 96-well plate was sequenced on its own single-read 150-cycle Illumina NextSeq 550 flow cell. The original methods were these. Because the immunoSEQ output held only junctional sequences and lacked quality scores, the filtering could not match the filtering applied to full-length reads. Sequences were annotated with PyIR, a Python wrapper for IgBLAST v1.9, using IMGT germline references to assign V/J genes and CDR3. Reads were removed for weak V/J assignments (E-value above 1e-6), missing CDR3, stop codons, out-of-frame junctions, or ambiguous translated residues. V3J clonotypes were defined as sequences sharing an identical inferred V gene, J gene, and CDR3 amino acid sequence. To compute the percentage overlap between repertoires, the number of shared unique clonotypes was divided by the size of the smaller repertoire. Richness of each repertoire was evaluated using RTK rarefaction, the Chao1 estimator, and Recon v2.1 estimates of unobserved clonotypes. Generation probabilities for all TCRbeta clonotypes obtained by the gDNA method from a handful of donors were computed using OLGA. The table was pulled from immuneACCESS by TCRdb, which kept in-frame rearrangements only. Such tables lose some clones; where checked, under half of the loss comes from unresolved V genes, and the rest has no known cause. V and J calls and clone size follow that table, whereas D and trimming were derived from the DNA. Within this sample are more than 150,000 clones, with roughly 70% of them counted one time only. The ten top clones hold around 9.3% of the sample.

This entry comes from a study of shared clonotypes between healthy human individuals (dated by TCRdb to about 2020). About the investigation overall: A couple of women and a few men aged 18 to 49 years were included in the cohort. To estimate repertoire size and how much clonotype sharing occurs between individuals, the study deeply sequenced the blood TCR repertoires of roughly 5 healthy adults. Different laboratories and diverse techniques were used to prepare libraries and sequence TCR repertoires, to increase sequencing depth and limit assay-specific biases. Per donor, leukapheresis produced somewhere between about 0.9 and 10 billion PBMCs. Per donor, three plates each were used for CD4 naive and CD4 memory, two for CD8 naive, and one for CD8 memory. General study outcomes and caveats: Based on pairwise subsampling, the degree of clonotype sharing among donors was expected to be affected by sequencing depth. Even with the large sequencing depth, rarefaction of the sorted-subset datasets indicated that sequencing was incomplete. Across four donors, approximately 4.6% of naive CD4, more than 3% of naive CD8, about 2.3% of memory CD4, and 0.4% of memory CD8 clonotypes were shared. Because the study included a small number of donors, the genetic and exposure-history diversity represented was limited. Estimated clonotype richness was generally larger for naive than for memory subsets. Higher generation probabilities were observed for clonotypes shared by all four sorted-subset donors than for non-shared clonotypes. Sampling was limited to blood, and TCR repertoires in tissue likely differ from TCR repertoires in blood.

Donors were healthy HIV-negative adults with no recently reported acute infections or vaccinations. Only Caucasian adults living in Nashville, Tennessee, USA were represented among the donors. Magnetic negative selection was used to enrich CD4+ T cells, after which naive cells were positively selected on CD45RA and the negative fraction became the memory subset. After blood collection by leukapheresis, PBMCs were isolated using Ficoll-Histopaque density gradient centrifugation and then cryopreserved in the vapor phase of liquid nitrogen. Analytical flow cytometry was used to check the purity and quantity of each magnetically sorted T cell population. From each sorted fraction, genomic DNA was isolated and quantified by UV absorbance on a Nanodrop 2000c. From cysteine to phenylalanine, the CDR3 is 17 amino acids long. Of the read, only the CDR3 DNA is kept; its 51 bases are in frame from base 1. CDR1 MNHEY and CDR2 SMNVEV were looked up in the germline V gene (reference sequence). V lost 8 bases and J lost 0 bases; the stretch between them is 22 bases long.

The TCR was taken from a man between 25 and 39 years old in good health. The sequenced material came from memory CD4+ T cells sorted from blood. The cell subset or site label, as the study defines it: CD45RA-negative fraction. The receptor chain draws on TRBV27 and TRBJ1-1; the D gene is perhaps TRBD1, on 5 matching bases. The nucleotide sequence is TGTGCCAGCCATGGACACCGCGTACAGCTAATGAACACTGAAGCTTTCTTT. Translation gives CASHGHRVQLMNTEAFF.